This T cell receptor beta chain was documented in a study of post-analysis software for immune sequencing data. Overall study: There were relapsing-remitting, secondary progressive and progressive-relapsing multiple sclerosis among the disease courses included.

From germline, CDR1 is SGHVS and CDR2 FNYEAQ. This CDR3 region has 15 residues. Trimming stripped 0 bases from V and 1 base from J, with 9 bases between. General study points: Among multiple sclerosis patients, normalized Chao1 diversity was significantly below that of controls. Relative to controls, patients had 4 or 5 TRBV segments at higher frequency, with TRBV5-6, TRBV5-1 and TRBV20-1 among these.

TCR beta cDNA libraries had unique molecular identifiers. TCRdb redid the calling of the PCR reads with MiXCR, one entry per CDR3 protein. Of around 500,000 distinct CDR3 sequences listed, around 36% are singletons. This clonotype occurred a few times. Its specificity is unknown. The TCR was taken from a girl under 18 with multiple sclerosis. The specimen was blood. This chain connects TRBV7-6 to TRBJ1-1; D call uncertain. CDR3 sequence (DNA): TGTGCCAGCAGCTTAGCGGGCGGGAAGAACACTGAAGCTTTCTTT. Residues: CASSLAGGKNTEAFF.